A selection of T cell receptor beta chains follows, all from one sample in a study of T-cell memory formation after mild COVID-19. TCRdb called the 5' RACE reads again in MiXCR, with one record for every CDR3 protein. The data hold around 390,000 distinct CDR3 sequences, with about a sixth observed a single time. The sequenced sample consisted of PBMCs or a T cell subset sorted from them (not recorded which). The receptors were gathered from a man younger than 35 who had mild COVID-19 (a few samples of this study predate the infection). Cell type and time point are not known. Each CDR3 is given with its conserved first and last residue. The D gene is left open where the match is weak. Only some rows state a clone size, as once, few, many or a class for expanded clones.

j_gene: TRBJ1-6; d_gene: NA; abundance: NA; v_gene: TRBV12-3/TRBV12-4; CDR3aa: CASSFVGDSPLHF; CDR3nt: TGTGCCAGCAGTTTCGTGGGGGATTCACCCCTCCACTTT
j_gene: TRBJ2-4; d_gene: NA; abundance: NA; v_gene: TRBV3-1; CDR3aa: CASSQDLTGAKNIQYF; CDR3nt: TGTGCCAGCAGCCAAGACCTGACAGGAGCTAAAAACATTCAGTACTTC
j_gene: TRBJ2-2; d_gene: TRBD1; abundance: NA; v_gene: TRBV7-3; CDR3aa: CASSPGTGKESGELFF; CDR3nt: TGTGCCAGCAGCCCAGGGACAGGGAAAGAGTCCGGGGAGCTGTTTTTT
j_gene: TRBJ1-5; d_gene: TRBD1; abundance: NA; v_gene: TRBV4-2; CDR3aa: CASSRDRAEERNQPQHF; CDR3nt: TGTGCCAGCAGCCGGGACAGGGCTGAGGAGCGCAATCAGCCCCAGCATTTT
j_gene: TRBJ1-5; d_gene: NA; abundance: few; v_gene: TRBV7-9; CDR3aa: CASSSSNSNQPQHF; CDR3nt: TGTGCCAGCAGCTCCAGTAATAGCAATCAGCCCCAGCATTTT
j_gene: TRBJ1-2; d_gene: TRBD1; abundance: NA; v_gene: TRBV20-1; CDR3aa: CTAPTGIGYGYTF; CDR3nt: TGCACGGCCCCGACAGGGATTGGCTATGGCTACACCTTC
j_gene: TRBJ1-1; d_gene: NA; abundance: NA; v_gene: TRBV29-1; CDR3aa: CSVSVRGTEAFF; CDR3nt: TGCAGCGTCTCAGTCCGTGGAACTGAAGCTTTCTTT
j_gene: TRBJ2-5; d_gene: TRBD2; abundance: NA; v_gene: TRBV6-2/TRBV6-3; CDR3aa: CASLAGGPGETQYF; CDR3nt: TGTGCCAGCCTCGCGGGGGGGCCCGGAGAGACCCAGTACTTC
j_gene: TRBJ2-3; d_gene: NA; abundance: many; v_gene: TRBV20-1; CDR3aa: CSASVRALTSTDTQYF; CDR3nt: TGCAGTGCTAGTGTCCGGGCCCTCACTAGCACAGATACGCAGTATTTT
j_gene: TRBJ1-2; d_gene: NA; abundance: NA; v_gene: TRBV19; CDR3aa: CASSGGSIYGYTF; CDR3nt: TGTGCCAGTAGTGGGGGATCGATCTATGGCTACACCTTC
j_gene: TRBJ2-7; d_gene: NA; abundance: few; v_gene: TRBV4-1; CDR3aa: CASSHTTGSGYEQYF; CDR3nt: TGCGCCAGCAGCCACACTACAGGGAGTGGGTACGAGCAGTACTTC
j_gene: TRBJ2-1; d_gene: NA; abundance: NA; v_gene: TRBV6-5; CDR3aa: CASSYSGGRGLDNEQFF; CDR3nt: TGTGCCAGCAGTTACTCGGGCGGCCGGGGGCTCGACAATGAGCAGTTCTTC
j_gene: TRBJ2-1; d_gene: NA; abundance: NA; v_gene: TRBV29-1; CDR3aa: CSVEWDTGYNEQFF; CDR3nt: TGCAGCGTTGAATGGGACACCGGGTACAATGAGCAGTTCTTC
j_gene: TRBJ1-2; d_gene: TRBD1; abundance: few; v_gene: TRBV6-5; CDR3aa: CASSSDRGHVYGYTF; CDR3nt: TGTGCCAGCAGCTCTGACAGGGGGCACGTCTATGGCTACACCTTC
j_gene: TRBJ2-2; d_gene: NA; abundance: few; v_gene: TRBV7-2; CDR3aa: CASSLLLWAVPTGELFF; CDR3nt: TGTGCCAGCAGCTTACTCCTTTGGGCAGTCCCAACCGGGGAGCTGTTTTTT
j_gene: TRBJ1-2; d_gene: TRBD1; abundance: NA; v_gene: TRBV7-9; CDR3aa: CASSFRDSDTLLGYTF; CDR3nt: TGTGCCAGCAGCTTCCGGGACAGTGATACTTTATTGGGCTACACCTTC
j_gene: TRBJ1-1; d_gene: NA; abundance: few; v_gene: TRBV6-4; CDR3aa: CASSESENTEAFF; CDR3nt: TGTGCCAGCAGTGAATCGGAGAACACTGAAGCTTTCTTT
j_gene: TRBJ2-5; d_gene: NA; abundance: NA; v_gene: TRBV7-2; CDR3aa: CASNRGKEQETQYF; CDR3nt: TGTGCCAGCAATCGGGGTAAAGAACAAGAGACCCAGTACTTC
j_gene: TRBJ2-1; d_gene: NA; abundance: NA; v_gene: TRBV5-1; CDR3aa: CASSMRDVSYNEQFF; CDR3nt: TGCGCCAGCAGCATGAGGGACGTCTCCTACAATGAGCAGTTCTTC
j_gene: TRBJ1-2; d_gene: NA; abundance: NA; v_gene: TRBV7-9; CDR3aa: CASSLFGTVHGYTF; CDR3nt: TGTGCCAGCAGCTTATTTGGGACCGTCCATGGCTACACCTTC
j_gene: TRBJ2-7; d_gene: NA; abundance: few; v_gene: TRBV27; CDR3aa: CASSLRAFAGEQYF; CDR3nt: TGTGCCAGCAGTTTACGGGCTTTTGCAGGAGAGCAGTACTTC
j_gene: TRBJ1-1; d_gene: TRBD1; abundance: few; v_gene: TRBV12-3/TRBV12-4; CDR3aa: CASSPTGTGGNMNTEAFF; CDR3nt: TGTGCCAGCAGTCCTACCGGAACAGGGGGAAACATGAACACTGAAGCTTTCTTT
j_gene: TRBJ2-1; d_gene: NA; abundance: many; v_gene: TRBV9; CDR3aa: CASSARDNEQFF; CDR3nt: TGTGCCAGCAGCGCTCGGGACAATGAGCAGTTCTTC
j_gene: TRBJ1-1; d_gene: TRBD1; abundance: few; v_gene: TRBV4-1; CDR3aa: CASSRETGMTEAFF; CDR3nt: TGCGCCAGCAGCCGAGAGACAGGGATGACTGAAGCTTTCTTT
j_gene: TRBJ1-2; d_gene: TRBD1; abundance: NA; v_gene: TRBV4-1; CDR3aa: CASSQTGTGEHYGYTF; CDR3nt: TGCGCCAGCAGCCAGACCGGGACAGGGGAGCACTATGGCTACACCTTC